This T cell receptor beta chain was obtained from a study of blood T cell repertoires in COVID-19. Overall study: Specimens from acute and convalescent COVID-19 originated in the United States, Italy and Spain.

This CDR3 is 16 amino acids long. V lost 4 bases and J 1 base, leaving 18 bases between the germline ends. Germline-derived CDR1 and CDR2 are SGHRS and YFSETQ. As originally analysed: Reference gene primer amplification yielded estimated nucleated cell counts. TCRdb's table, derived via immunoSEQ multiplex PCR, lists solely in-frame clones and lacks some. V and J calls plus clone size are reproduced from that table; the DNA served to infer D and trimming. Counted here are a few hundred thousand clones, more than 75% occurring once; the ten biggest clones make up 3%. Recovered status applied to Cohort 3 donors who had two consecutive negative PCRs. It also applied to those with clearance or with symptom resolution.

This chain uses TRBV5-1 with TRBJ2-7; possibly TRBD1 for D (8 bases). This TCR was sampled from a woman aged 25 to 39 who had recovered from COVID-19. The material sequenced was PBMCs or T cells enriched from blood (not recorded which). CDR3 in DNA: TGCGCCAGCAGCGGGTGGACAGGGAGGGAGTCCTACGAGCAGTACTTC. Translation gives CASSGWTGRESYEQYF.